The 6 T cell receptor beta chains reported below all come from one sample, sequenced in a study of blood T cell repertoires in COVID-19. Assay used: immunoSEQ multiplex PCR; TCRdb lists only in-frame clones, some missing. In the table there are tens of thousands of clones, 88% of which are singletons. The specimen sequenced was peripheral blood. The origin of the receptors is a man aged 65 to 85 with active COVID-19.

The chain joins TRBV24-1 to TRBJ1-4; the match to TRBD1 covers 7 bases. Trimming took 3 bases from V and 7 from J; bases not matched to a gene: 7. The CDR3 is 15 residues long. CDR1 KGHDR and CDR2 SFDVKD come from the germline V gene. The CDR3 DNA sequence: TGTGCCACCAGTGATACAGGGGCGAAGCCTGAAAAACTGTTTTTT. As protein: CATSDTGAKPEKLFF.

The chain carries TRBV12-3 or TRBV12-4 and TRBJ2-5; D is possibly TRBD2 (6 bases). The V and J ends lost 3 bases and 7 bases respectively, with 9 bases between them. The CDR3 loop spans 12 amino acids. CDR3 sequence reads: CASSLGLGTQYF. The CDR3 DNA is TGTGCCAGCAGTTTGGGACTCGGGACCCAGTACTTC.

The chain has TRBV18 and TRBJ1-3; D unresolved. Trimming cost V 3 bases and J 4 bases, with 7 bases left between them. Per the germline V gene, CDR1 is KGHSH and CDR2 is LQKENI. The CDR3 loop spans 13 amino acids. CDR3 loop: CASSPVRGNTIYF. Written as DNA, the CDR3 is TGTGCCAGCTCACCCGTCCGGGGAAACACCATATATTTT.

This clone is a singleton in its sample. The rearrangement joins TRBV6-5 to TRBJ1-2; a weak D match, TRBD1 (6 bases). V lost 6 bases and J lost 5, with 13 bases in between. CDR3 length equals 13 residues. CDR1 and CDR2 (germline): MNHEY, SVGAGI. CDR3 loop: CASRRTAAYGYTF. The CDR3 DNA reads TGTGCCAGCAGACGGACAGCGGCATATGGCTACACCTTC.

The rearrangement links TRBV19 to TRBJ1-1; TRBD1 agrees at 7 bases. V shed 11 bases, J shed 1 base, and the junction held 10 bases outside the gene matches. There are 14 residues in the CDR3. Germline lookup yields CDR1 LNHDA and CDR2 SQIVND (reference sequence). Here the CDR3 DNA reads TGTGCCTCAACCCCGACAGGGAAGAACACTGAAGCTTTCTTT. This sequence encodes CASTPTGKNTEAFF.

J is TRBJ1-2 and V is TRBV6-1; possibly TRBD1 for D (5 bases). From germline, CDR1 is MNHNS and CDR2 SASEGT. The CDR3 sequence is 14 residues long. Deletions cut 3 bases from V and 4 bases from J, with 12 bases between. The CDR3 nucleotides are TGTGCCAGCAGTGACAGGGTGGACCTCTATGGCTACACCTTC. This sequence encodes CASSDRVDLYGYTF.